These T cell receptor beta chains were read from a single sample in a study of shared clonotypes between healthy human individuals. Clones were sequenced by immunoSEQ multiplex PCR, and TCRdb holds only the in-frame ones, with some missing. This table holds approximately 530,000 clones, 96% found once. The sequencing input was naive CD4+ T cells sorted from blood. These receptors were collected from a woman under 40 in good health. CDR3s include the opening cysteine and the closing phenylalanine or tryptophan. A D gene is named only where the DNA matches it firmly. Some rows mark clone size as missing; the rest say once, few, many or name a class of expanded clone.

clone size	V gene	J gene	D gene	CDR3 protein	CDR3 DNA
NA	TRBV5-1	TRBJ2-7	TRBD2	CASSSQLAGVSYEQYF	TGCGCCAGCAGCTCACAACTAGCGGGAGTGTCCTACGAGCAGTACTTC
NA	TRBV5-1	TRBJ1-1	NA	CASSLPGGEAFF	TGCGCCAGCAGCTTACCAGGTGGTGAAGCTTTCTTT
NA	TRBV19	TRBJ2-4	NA	CASSQLTGTTKSAKNIQYF	TGTGCCAGTAGCCAACTCACCGGGACAACAAAGTCAGCCAAAAACATTCAGTACTTC
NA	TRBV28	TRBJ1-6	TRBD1	CAIPSFRGQGDNSPLHF	TGTGCCATCCCGTCTTTTCGGGGACAGGGGGATAATTCACCCCTCCACTTT
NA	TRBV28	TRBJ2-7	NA	CASSPQWGEQYF	TGTGCCAGCAGCCCCCAGTGGGGCGAGCAGTACTTC
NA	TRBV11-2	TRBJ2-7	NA	CASSSNRGGEQYF	TGTGCCAGCAGCTCCAACAGGGGGGGCGAGCAGTACTTC
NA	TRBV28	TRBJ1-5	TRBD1	CASIGQGAGNQPQHF	TGTGCCAGCATCGGACAGGGGGCTGGCAATCAGCCCCAGCATTTT
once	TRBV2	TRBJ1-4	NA	CASLTYNEKLFF	TGTGCCAGCTTGACCTACAATGAAAAACTGTTTTTT
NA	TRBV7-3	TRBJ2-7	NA	CASSLMSTATYEQYF	TGTGCCAGCAGCTTAATGTCGACGGCCACCTACGAGCAGTACTTC
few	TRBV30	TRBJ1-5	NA	CAWRTRGNQPQHF	TGTGCCTGGAGGACCAGGGGCAATCAGCCCCAGCATTTT
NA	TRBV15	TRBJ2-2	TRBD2	CATSLTSASTRLFF	TGTGCCACCTCACTGACTAGCGCCTCGACGAGACTGTTTTTT
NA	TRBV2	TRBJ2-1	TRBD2	CASSVPGLAGDSRNEQFF	TGTGCCAGCAGTGTCCCGGGACTAGCGGGAGATAGTCGCAATGAGCAGTTCTTC
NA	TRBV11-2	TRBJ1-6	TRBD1	CASSLGWTGSSYNSPLHF	TGTGCCAGCAGCTTAGGATGGACAGGGAGCTCCTATAATTCACCCCTCCACTTT
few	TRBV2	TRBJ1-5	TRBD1	CASSVRGPGNQPQHF	TGTGCCAGCAGTGTAAGGGGGCCCGGCAATCAGCCCCAGCATTTT
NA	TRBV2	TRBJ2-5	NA	CASGAGVEETQYF	TGTGCCAGCGGGGCAGGGGTCGAAGAGACCCAGTACTTC
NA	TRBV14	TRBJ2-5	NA	CASRPTSWQTQYF	TGTGCCAGCAGACCTACTAGTTGGCAGACCCAGTACTTC
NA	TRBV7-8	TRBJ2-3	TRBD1	CASSTRDRGRADTQYF	TGTGCCAGCAGCACTCGGGACAGGGGTAGGGCAGATACGCAGTATTTT
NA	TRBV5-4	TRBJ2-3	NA	CASSPPHTDTQYF	TGTGCCAGCAGCCCCCCTCACACAGATACGCAGTATTTT
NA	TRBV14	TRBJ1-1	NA	CASSQDLGLNTEAFF	TGTGCCAGCAGCCAAGATTTGGGGTTGAACACTGAAGCTTTCTTT
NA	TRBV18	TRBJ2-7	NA	CASSLADSYEQYF	TGTGCCAGCTCCTTAGCGGATTCCTACGAGCAGTACTTC
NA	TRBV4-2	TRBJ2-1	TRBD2	CASSHAPGLAGAGPYNEQFF	TGTGCCAGCAGCCACGCACCGGGACTAGCGGGAGCGGGACCCTACAATGAGCAGTTCTTC
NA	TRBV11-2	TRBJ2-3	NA	CASSHRYADTQYF	TGTGCCAGCAGCCACCGGTACGCGGATACGCAGTATTTT
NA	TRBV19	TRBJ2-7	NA	CASSRRGSGTSYYEQYF	TGTGCCAGTAGTAGAAGGGGATCCGGGACATCTTACTACGAGCAGTACTTC
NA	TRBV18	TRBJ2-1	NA	CASSPKTGTRSYNEQFF	TGTGCCAGCTCACCAAAGACAGGGACTCGCTCCTACAATGAGCAGTTCTTC
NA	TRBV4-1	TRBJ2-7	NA	CASSPGLSSYEQYF	TGCGCCAGCAGCCCCGGACTGAGCTCCTACGAGCAGTACTTC
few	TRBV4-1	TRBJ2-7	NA	CASSQEGVGLEQYF	TGCGCCAGCAGCCAAGAGGGAGTAGGGCTCGAGCAGTACTTC
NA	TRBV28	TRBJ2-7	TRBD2	CASSVSGRAYEQYF	TGTGCCAGCAGTGTTAGCGGGAGGGCCTACGAGCAGTACTTC
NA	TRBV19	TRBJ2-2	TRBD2	CASSISGGLAGAGELFF	TGTGCCAGTAGTATAAGTGGAGGACTAGCGGGAGCCGGGGAGCTGTTTTTT
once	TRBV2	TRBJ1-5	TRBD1	CASSEQGVSNQPQHF	TGTGCCAGCAGTGAACAGGGGGTAAGCAATCAGCCCCAGCATTTT
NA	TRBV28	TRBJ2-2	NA	CASSLRQGWTGELFF	TGTGCCAGCAGTTTAAGGCAGGGTTGGACCGGGGAGCTGTTTTTT
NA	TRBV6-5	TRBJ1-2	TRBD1	CASSYAGTGEYGYTF	TGTGCCAGCAGTTACGCGGGGACAGGGGAGTATGGCTACACCTTC
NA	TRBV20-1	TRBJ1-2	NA	CSAVTNYGYTF	TGCAGTGCCGTGACTAACTATGGCTACACCTTC
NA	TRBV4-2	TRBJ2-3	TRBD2	CASSQVARTRGTDTQYF	TGTGCCAGCAGCCAGGTTGCCCGGACTAGGGGCACAGATACGCAGTATTTT
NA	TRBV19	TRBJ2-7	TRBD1	CASMGTGTGLYEQYF	TGTGCCAGTATGGGAACCGGGACAGGCCTATACGAGCAGTACTTC
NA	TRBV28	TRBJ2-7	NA	CASSFFRVGSYEQYF	TGTGCCAGCAGTTTTTTCAGGGTGGGCTCCTACGAGCAGTACTTC
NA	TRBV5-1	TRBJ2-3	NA	CASRLPITDTQYF	TGCGCCAGCAGACTTCCCATCACAGATACGCAGTATTTT
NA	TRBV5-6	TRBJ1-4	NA	CASSAPGGKLFF	TGTGCCAGCAGCGCACCGGGGGGGAAACTGTTTTTT
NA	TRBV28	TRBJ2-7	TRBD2	CASFRTSGTYEQYF	TGTGCCAGCTTTAGGACTAGCGGAACCTACGAGCAGTACTTC
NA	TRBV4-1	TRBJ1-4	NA	CASNQAFGGTNEKLFF	TGCGCCAGCAACCAAGCTTTTGGGGGTACTAATGAAAAACTGTTTTTT
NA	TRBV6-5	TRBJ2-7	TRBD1	CASSYSGTATYEQYF	TGTGCCAGCAGTTACTCCGGGACAGCTACCTACGAGCAGTACTTC
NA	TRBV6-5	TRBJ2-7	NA	CASSSPGEQYF	TGTGCCAGCAGTTCTCCGGGCGAGCAGTACTTC
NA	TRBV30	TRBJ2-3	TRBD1	CAWSPGTGADTQYF	TGTGCCTGGAGTCCCGGGACAGGGGCAGATACGCAGTATTTT
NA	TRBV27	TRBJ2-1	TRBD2	CASSPVGASGMNEQFF	TGTGCCAGCTCACCGGTCGGGGCTAGCGGGATGAATGAGCAGTTCTTC
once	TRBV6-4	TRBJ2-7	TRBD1	CASSEDGQAYEQYF	TGTGCCAGCAGTGAGGATGGACAGGCCTACGAGCAGTACTTC
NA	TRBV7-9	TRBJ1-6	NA	CASSPEGTHSPLHF	TGTGCCAGCAGCCCCGAGGGGACTCATTCACCCCTCCACTTT
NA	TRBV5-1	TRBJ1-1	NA	CASSSDGETEAFF	TGCGCCAGCAGCTCGGACGGGGAGACTGAAGCTTTCTTT
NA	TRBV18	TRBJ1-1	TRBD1	CASSLRQGRTEAFF	TGTGCCAGCTCACTACGACAGGGTAGGACTGAAGCTTTCTTT
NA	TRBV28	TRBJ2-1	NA	CASSLGGSSYNEQFF	TGTGCCAGCAGTTTAGGTGGAAGCTCCTACAATGAGCAGTTCTTC
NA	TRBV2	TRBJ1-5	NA	CASSDRPKVGNQPQHF	TGTGCCAGCAGTGACAGGCCCAAGGTGGGCAATCAGCCCCAGCATTTT
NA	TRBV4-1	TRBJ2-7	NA	CASSPTGNEQYF	TGCGCCAGCAGCCCCACAGGTAACGAGCAGTACTTC
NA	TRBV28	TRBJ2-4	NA	CASSLKGSPLAKNIQYF	TGTGCCAGCAGTTTGAAGGGGAGCCCCCTAGCCAAAAACATTCAGTACTTC
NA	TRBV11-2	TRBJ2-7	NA	CASSFVPGAYEQYF	TGTGCCAGCAGCTTCGTTCCGGGAGCCTACGAGCAGTACTTC